This is a list of T cell receptor beta chains from one sample in a study of T cells after yellow fever vaccination. TCRdb redid the calling of the 5' RACE reads with MiXCR, one entry per CDR3 protein. This sample yields hundreds of thousands of distinct CDR3 sequences, of which around 12% are seen a single time; approximately 15% belongs to the top ten. The sample here was PBMCs, taken on the day of the yellow fever booster vaccination. All receptors come from a man aged 30 to 39 who received the YFV17D yellow fever vaccine. The CDR3 runs from the conserved cysteine through the conserved F or W. Each record gives: CDR3 protein, CDR3 DNA, J gene, clone size, V gene, D gene. The D gene is left open where the match is weak. Only part of the rows carry a size: once, few, many, or a class if the clone is expanded.

CASSGSTSDYEQYF	TGCGCCAGCAGTGGCAGCACTAGCGACTACGAGCAGTACTTC	TRBJ2-7	NA	TRBV10-2	TRBD2
CASSLSLRETGELFF	TGCGCCAGCAGCTTGAGTTTGCGGGAGACCGGGGAGCTGTTTTTT	TRBJ2-2	few	TRBV5-1	TRBD2
CASRNFHYDRVGYEQYF	TGTGCCAGCAGAAATTTCCATTATGACAGGGTAGGCTACGAGCAGTACTTC	TRBJ2-7	few	TRBV28	TRBD1
CSARPGGYETQYF	TGCAGTGCTAGACCAGGGGGTTATGAGACCCAGTACTTC	TRBJ2-5	few	TRBV20-1	TRBD1
CASSGTTQETQYF	TGTGCCAGCAGTGGGACAACCCAAGAGACCCAGTACTTC	TRBJ2-5	few	TRBV9	NA
CASSVAGGSSSEQYF	TGTGCCAGCAGCGTAGCTGGGGGGTCCTCCTCCGAGCAGTACTTC	TRBJ2-7	few	TRBV9	NA
CASSSESRDRRNYGYTF	TGTGCCAGCAGCTCCGAGTCCCGGGACAGGAGGAACTATGGCTACACCTTC	TRBJ1-2	NA	TRBV7-9	TRBD1
CASSGAEGGTIYF	TGTGCCAGCAGTGGGGCCGAGGGCGGGACCATATATTTT	TRBJ1-3	NA	TRBV25-1	NA
CASSLGPGPSGANVLTF	TGTGCCAGCAGCTTAGGTCCAGGGCCCTCTGGGGCCAACGTCCTGACTTTC	TRBJ2-6	few	TRBV7-2	NA
CASSLPQRGGGNEQYF	TGCGCCAGCAGCTTACCCCAGCGGGGGGGAGGCAACGAGCAGTACTTC	TRBJ2-7	NA	TRBV5-1	TRBD2
CASSLGFGRGQETQYF	TGTGCTAGCAGCTTGGGGTTCGGCAGGGGACAAGAGACCCAGTACTTC	TRBJ2-5	NA	TRBV7-7	NA
CASSNTKSEAFF	TGTGCCAGCAGCAATACTAAATCTGAAGCTTTCTTT	TRBJ1-1	NA	TRBV3-1	NA
CASSFEGGVMNIQYF	TGCGCCAGCAGCTTTGAGGGGGGTGTGATGAACATTCAGTACTTC	TRBJ2-4	many	TRBV5-1	NA
CASSQAGNVGRNQPQHF	TGTGCCAGCAGCCAAGCTGGCAACGTGGGGCGGAATCAGCCCCAGCATTTT	TRBJ1-5	few	TRBV4-2	NA
CAISGGRSSGRALESYEQYF	TGTGCCATCAGTGGGGGCAGGAGCAGCGGGAGGGCCCTGGAATCCTACGAGCAGTACTTC	TRBJ2-7	few	TRBV10-3	TRBD2
CSARDLLLAGYNEQFF	TGCAGTGCTAGAGATCTCTTACTAGCGGGATACAATGAGCAGTTCTTC	TRBJ2-1	few	TRBV20-1	TRBD2
CASSPAGTSGGGEQYF	TGTGCCAGCAGTCCTGCCGGGACTAGCGGCGGGGGGGAGCAGTACTTC	TRBJ2-7	NA	TRBV6-1	TRBD2
CATSRGGLAGGQDTQYF	TGTGCCACCAGCAGGGGTGGACTAGCGGGAGGGCAAGATACGCAGTATTTT	TRBJ2-3	few	TRBV15	TRBD2
CASSDLVARAGLYNEQFF	TGTGCCAGCAGTGACCTAGTTGCGCGAGCGGGTCTCTACAATGAGCAGTTCTTC	TRBJ2-1	few	TRBV6-2/TRBV6-3	NA
CASSLPGQGRIAGELFF	TGTGCCAGCAGTTTACCTGGACAGGGAAGGATTGCCGGGGAGCTGTTTTTT	TRBJ2-2	NA	TRBV27	TRBD1
CSARPHENTEAFF	TGCAGTGCTAGACCACACGAGAACACTGAAGCTTTCTTT	TRBJ1-1	NA	TRBV20-1	NA
CATSTAGGLINEQFF	TGTGCCACCAGCACCGCCGGAGGCCTTATCAATGAGCAGTTCTTC	TRBJ2-1	NA	TRBV15	NA
CASSLDSPIGYTF	TGTGCCAGTAGTCTTGACAGCCCCATCGGCTACACCTTC	TRBJ1-2	few	TRBV19	NA
CASISGVGNTGELFF	TGTGCCAGCATTTCCGGGGTAGGAAACACCGGGGAGCTGTTTTTT	TRBJ2-2	NA	TRBV2	NA